Presented here are 5 T cell receptor beta chains from one specimen sequenced in a study of cytomegalovirus exposure and HLA in healthy donors. It was with 60 Vbeta and 13 Jbeta primers that the PCR ran. Sequencing was performed with immunoSEQ multiplex PCR; in TCRdb, only in-frame clones are kept and a portion is missing. The table has under 80,000 clones, approximately 67% seen once; the top ten hold about 2.1%. Input material: PBMCs. These receptors all stem from a woman younger than 45 in good health and CMV-seronegative.

The rearrangement links TRBV4-2 to TRBJ1-6, with D hard to call. The CDR3 extends over 15 amino acids. Germline assignment: CDR1 LGHNA and CDR2 YNFKEQ. V was trimmed by 0 bases and J by 7 bases, leaving 10 bases between them. CDR3 amino acids: CASSQDLMENSPLHF. The CDR3 DNA reads TGTGCCAGCAGCCAAGATTTAATGGAGAATTCACCCCTCCACTTT.

V is TRBV5-1 and J is TRBJ2-4; D is perhaps TRBD1 (6 bases). The V gene's germline CDR1 is SGHRS and CDR2 YFSETQ. The germline V and J ends were trimmed by 4 bases and 6 bases, with 14 bases remaining between them. This CDR3 spans 14 amino acids. The CDR3 nucleotides read TGCGCCAGCAGCGGGGGCCAGTTAGGAAACATTCAGTACTTC. Translation: CASSGGQLGNIQYF.

The chain has TRBV11-2 and TRBJ1-2; TRBD1 might be the D (5 bases). This CDR3 has 14 residues. V dropped 6 bases and J dropped 4 bases, with 15 bases sitting between them. Looked up from germline, CDR1 is SGHAT and CDR2 is FQNNGV. For the CDR3, the DNA is TGTGCCAGCAGGCCCGGGGGGGGACCCTATGGCTACACCTTC. This encodes CASRPGGGPYGYTF.

Only a few counts were recorded for this clone. The chain employs TRBV6-1 and TRBJ2-7; TRBD1 is a possible D gene (6 bases). This CDR3 is built from 15 residues. Germline CDR1 and CDR2: MNHNS and SASEGT. Trimming stripped 1 base from V and 3 bases from J, with 13 bases between. CDR3 in amino acids: CASSEDRANRYEQYF. The CDR3 DNA follows: TGTGCCAGCAGTGAAGACAGGGCCAATCGCTACGAGCAGTACTTC.

The genes are TRBV6-5 and TRBJ1-6; no clear D. The germline V gene encodes CDR1 MNHEY and CDR2 SVGAGI. The CDR3 is made up of 13 amino acids. The V end was cut by 5 bases, the J end by 8 bases, with 10 bases between. This chain's CDR3 is CASSGRDYSPLHF. CDR3 coding DNA: TGTGCCAGCAGTGGGAGGGATTATTCACCCCTCCACTTT.